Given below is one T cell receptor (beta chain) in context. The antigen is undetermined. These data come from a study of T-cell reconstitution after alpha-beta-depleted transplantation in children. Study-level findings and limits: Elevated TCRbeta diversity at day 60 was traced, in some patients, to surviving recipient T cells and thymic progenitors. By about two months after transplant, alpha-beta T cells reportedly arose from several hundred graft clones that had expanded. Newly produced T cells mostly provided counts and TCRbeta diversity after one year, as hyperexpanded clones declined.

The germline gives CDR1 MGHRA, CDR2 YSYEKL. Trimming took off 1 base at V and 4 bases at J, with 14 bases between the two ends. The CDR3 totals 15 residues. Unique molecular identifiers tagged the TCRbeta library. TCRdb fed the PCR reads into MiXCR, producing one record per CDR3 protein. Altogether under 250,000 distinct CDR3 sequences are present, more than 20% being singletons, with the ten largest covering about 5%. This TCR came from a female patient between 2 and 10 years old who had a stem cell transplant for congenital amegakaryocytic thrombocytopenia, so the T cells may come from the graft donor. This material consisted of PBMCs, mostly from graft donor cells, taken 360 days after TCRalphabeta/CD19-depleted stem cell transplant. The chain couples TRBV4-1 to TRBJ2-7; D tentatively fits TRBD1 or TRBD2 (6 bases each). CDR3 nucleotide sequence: TGCGCCAGCAGCCAAGTAATGGGGGGCCAATACGAGCAGTACTTC. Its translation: CASSQVMGGQYEQYF.